This TCR beta chain was found in a study of Ad26.COV2.S vaccination and SARS-CoV-2 variants. TCRdb keeps only in-frame clones here, not all; method: immunoSEQ multiplex PCR. The sample consists of 380,000 or so clones, approximately 83% of them appearing once. The treatment here: some 19 received Ad26.COV2.S at low or high dose, single or two shots; roughly five received placebo; per-sample allocation not given. Samples analyzed were those drawn on day 63 after the first vaccine or placebo injection. V gave up 3 bases and J gave up 0 bases; unmatched junction bases: 2. This CDR3 comprises 15 residues. Germline CDR1 reads SGHRS; CDR2 reads YFSETQ.

Here the sequenced sample was peripheral blood, taken in a trial of Ad26.COV2.S vaccine versus placebo. V usage is TRBV5-1 and J usage is TRBJ2-2; 7 bases are a match to TRBD2. This receptor was obtained from a person between 18 and 65 years old who received the Ad26.COV2.S COVID-19 vaccine or a placebo. The CDR3: CASSSLAANTGELFF. CDR3 DNA: TGCGCCAGCAGCTCTCTAGCGGCGAACACCGGGGAGCTGTTTTTT.